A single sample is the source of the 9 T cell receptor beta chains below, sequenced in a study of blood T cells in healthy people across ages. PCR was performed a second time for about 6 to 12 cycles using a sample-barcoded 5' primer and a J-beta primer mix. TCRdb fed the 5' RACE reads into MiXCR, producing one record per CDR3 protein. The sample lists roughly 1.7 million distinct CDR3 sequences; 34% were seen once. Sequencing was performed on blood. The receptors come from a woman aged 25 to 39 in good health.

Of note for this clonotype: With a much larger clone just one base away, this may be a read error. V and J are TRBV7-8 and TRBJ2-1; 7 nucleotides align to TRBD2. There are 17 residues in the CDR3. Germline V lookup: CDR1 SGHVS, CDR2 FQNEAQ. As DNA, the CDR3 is TGTGCCAGCAGCGCCGGTGGCGGGAGCGTCCTATACAATGAGCGGTTCTTC. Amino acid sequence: CASSAGGGSVLYNERFF.

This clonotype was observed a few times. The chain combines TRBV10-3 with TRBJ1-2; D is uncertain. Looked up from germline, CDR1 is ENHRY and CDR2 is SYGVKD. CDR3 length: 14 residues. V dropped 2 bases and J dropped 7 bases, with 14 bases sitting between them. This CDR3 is CAISEVSGSPGYTF. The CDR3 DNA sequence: TGTGCCATCAGTGAGGTCTCCGGAAGTCCTGGCTACACCTTC.

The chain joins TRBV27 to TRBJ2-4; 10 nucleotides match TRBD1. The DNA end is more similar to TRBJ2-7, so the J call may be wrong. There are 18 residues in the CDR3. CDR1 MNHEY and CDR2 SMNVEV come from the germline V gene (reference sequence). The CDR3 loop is CASSPTGGALMGGYEQYF. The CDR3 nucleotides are TGTGCCAGTAGTCCGACAGGGGGCGCGCTTATGGGGGGATACGAGCAGTACTTC.

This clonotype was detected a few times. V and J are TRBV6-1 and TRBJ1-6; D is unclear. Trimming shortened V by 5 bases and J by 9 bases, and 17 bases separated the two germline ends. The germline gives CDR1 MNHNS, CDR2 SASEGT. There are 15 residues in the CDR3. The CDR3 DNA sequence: TGTGCCAGCAGTAAAGTACAAGGAGATTCTTCACCCCTCCACTTT. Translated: CASSKVQGDSSPLHF.

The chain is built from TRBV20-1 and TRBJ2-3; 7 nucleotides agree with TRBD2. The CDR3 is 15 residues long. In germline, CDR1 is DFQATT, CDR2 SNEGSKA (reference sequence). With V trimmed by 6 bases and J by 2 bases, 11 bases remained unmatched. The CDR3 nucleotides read TGCAGTGCGGACCTAGCGGAGAGGGCCACAGATACGCAGTATTTT. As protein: CSADLAERATDTQYF.

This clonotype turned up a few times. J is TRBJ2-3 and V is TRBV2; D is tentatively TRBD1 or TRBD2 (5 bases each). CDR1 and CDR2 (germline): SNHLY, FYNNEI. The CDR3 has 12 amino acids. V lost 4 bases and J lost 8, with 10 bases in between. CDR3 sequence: CASSVGDGTQYF. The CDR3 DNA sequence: TGTGCCAGCAGTGTGGGGGATGGTACGCAGTATTTT.

CDR3 residues: CSADAERNTEAFF. CDR3 in DNA: TGCAGTGCAGACGCAGAGAGGAACACTGAAGCTTTCTTT. The genes are TRBV20-1 and TRBJ1-1; no reliable D call. Looked up from germline, CDR1 is DFQATT and CDR2 is SNEGSKA (reference sequence). The CDR3 has 13 residues. V lost 6 bases and J lost 1, with 12 bases in between.

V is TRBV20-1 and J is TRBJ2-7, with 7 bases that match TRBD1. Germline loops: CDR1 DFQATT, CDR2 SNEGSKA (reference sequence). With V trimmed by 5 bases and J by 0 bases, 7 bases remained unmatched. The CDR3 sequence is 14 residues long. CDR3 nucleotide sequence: TGCAGTGCTCGGGACAGATTAAGCTCCTACGAGCAGTACTTC. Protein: CSARDRLSSYEQYF.

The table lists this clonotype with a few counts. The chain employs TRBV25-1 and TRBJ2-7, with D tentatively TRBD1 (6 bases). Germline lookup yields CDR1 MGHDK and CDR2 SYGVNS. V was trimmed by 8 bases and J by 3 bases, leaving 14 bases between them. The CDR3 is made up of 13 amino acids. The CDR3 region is CASASRGYYEQYF. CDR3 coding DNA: TGTGCCAGCGCCTCCAGGGGTTACTACGAGCAGTACTTC.